The 3 T cell receptor beta chains below were found in one sample sequenced in a study of T cells after yellow fever vaccination. From the 5' RACE reads, TCRdb called clonotypes with MiXCR, one entry per CDR3 protein. Of around 400,000 distinct CDR3 sequences in the sample, approximately 10% were seen once. Source: PBMCs, taken on the day of the first yellow fever vaccination. The receptor set was obtained from a man between 18 and 35 years old who received the YFV17D yellow fever vaccine.

In its sample, this clonotype was seen a few times. The gene calls are TRBV4-1 and TRBJ1-4; possible D gene TRBD1, 5 bases. Trimming cost V 1 base and J 0 bases, with 9 bases left between them. CDR1 and CDR2 (germline): MGHRA, YSYEKL. The CDR3 has 16 amino acids. CDR3 region: CASSQGEQATNEKLFF. CDR3 coding DNA: TGCGCCAGCAGCCAAGGGGAACAGGCAACTAATGAAAAACTGTTTTTT.

This clonotype has just a few counts. The gene calls are TRBV11-2 and TRBJ2-5; D gene uncertain. Trimming pared 0 bases from V and 7 bases from J, leaving 6 bases between. CDR3 length equals 12 residues. Germline CDR1 and CDR2: SGHAT and FQNNGV. The CDR3 spells CASSLDPVTQYF. The CDR3 DNA sequence: TGTGCCAGCAGCTTAGACCCCGTGACCCAGTACTTC.

The chain joins TRBV7-9 to TRBJ1-5; D gene uncertain. The CDR3 extends over 13 amino acids. V was clipped by 5 bases and J by 0 bases, with 5 bases between them. CDR1 and CDR2 from the germline V gene are SEHNR and FQNEAQ (reference sequence). In DNA, the CDR3 is TGTGCCAGCAGCACGAATAGCAATCAGCCCCAGCATTTT. It codes for CASSTNSNQPQHF. The full variable domain, its missing parts supplied by reference TRBV7-9 and TRBJ1-5, is DTGVSQNPRHKITKRGQNVTFRCDPISEHNRLYWYRQTLGQGPEFLTYFQNEAQLEKSRLLSDRFSAERPKGSFSTLEIQRTEQGDSAMYLCASSTNSNQPQHFGDGTRLSIL.